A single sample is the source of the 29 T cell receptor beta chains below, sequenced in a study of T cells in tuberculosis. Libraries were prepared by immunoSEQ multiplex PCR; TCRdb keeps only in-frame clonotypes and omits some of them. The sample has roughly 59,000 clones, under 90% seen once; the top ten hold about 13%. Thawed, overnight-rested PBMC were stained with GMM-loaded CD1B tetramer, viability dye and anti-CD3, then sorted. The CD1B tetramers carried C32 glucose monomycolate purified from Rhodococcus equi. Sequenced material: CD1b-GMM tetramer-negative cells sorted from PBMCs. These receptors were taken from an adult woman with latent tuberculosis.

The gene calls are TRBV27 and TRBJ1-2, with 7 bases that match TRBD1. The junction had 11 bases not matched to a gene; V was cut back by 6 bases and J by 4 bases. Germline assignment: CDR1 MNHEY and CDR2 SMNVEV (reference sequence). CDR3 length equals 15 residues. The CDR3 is CASSPRQGPGYGYTF. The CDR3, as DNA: TGTGCCAGCAGCCCGAGACAGGGCCCAGGCTATGGCTACACCTTC.

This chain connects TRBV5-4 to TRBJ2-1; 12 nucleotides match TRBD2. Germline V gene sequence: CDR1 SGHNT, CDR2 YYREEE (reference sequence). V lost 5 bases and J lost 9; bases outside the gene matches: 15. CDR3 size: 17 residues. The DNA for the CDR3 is TGTGCCAGCAGTCGGGATTCTAGCGGGGGGGCCGCTAGTGAGCAGTTCTTC. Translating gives CASSRDSSGGAASEQFF.

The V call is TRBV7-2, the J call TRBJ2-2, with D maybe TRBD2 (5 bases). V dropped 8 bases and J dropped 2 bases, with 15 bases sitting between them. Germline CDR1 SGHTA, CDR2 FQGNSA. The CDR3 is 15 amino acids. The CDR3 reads CASGPRRGNTGELFF. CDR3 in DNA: TGTGCCAGCGGTCCTAGACGGGGTAACACCGGGGAGCTGTTTTTT.

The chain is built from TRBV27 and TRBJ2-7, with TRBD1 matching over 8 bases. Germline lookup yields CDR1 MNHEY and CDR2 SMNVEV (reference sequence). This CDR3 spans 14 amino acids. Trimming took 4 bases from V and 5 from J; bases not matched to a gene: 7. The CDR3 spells CASSSWTGTHEQYF. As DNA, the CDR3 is TGTGCCAGCAGTTCCTGGACAGGGACTCACGAGCAGTACTTC.

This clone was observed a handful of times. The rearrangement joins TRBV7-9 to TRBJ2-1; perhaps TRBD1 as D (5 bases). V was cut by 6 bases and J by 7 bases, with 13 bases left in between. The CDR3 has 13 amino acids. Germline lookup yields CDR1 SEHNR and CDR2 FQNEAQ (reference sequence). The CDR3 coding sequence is TGTGCCAGCAGTTCGGACACCGTTAATGAGCAGTTCTTC. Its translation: CASSSDTVNEQFF.

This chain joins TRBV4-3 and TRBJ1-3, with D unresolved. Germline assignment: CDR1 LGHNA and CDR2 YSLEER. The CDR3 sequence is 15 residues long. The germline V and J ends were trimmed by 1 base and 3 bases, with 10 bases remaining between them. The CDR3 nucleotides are TGCGCCAGCAGCCAAGTCGAGGGTGGTGGAAACACCATATATTTT. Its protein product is CASSQVEGGGNTIYF.

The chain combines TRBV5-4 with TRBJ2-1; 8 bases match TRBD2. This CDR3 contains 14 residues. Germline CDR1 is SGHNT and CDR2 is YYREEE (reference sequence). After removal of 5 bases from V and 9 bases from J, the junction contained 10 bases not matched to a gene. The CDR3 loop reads CASSHGGGLAEQFF. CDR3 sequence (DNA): TGTGCCAGCAGTCACGGGGGGGGGCTCGCTGAGCAGTTCTTC. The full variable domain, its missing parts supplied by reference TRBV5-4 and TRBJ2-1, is ETGVTQSPTHLIKTRGQQVTLRCSSQSGHNTVSWYQQALGQGPQFIFQYYREEENGRGNFPPRFSGLQFPNYSSELNVNALELDDSALYLCASSHGGGLAEQFFGPGTRLTVL.

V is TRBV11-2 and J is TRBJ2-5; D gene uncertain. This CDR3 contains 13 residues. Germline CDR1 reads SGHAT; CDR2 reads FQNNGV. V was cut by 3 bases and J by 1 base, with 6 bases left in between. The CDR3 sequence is CASSLTFQETQYF. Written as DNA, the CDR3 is TGTGCCAGCAGCTTGACTTTCCAAGAGACCCAGTACTTC.

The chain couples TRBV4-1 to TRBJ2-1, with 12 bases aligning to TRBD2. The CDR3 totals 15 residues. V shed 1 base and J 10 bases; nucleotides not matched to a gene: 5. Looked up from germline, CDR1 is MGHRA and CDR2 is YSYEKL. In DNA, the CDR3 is TGCGCCAGCAGCCAAGGGACTAGCGGGGACCCGGAGCAGTTCTTC. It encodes CASSQGTSGDPEQFF.

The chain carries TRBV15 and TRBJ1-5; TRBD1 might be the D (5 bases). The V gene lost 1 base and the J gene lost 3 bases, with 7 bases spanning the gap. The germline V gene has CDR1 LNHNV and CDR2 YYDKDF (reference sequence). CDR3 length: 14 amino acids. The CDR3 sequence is CATSRGQLNQPQHF. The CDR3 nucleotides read TGTGCCACCAGCAGAGGACAGCTCAATCAGCCCCAGCATTTT.

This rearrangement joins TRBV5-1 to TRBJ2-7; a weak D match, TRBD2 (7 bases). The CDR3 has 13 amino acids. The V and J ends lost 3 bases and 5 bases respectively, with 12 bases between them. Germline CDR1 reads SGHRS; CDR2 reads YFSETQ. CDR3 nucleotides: TGCGCCAGCAGCTGGGGGGGGGCCGACGAGCAGTACTTC. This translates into CASSWGGADEQYF.

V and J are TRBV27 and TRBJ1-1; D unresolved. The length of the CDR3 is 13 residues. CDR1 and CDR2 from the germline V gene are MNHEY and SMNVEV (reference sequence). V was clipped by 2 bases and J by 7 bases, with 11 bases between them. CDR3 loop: CASSLNGEGEAFF. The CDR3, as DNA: TGTGCCAGCAGTTTAAACGGGGAAGGTGAAGCTTTCTTT.

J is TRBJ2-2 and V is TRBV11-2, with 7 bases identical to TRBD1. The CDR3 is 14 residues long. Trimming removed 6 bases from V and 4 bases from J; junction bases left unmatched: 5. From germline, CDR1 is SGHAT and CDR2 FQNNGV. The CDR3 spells CASRPDRATGELFF. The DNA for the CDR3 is TGTGCCAGCAGACCCGACAGGGCCACCGGGGAGCTGTTTTTT.

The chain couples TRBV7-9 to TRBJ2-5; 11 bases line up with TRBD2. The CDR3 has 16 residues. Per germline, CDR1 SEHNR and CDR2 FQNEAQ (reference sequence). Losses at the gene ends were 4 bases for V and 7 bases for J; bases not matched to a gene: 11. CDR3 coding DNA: TGTGCCAGCAGCTCTATAGCGGGGGGGCCAGTGGCGACCCAGTACTTC. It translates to CASSSIAGGPVATQYF. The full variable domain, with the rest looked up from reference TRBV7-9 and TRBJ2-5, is DTGVSQNPRHKITKRGQNVTFRCDPISEHNRLYWYRQTLGQGPEFLTYFQNEAQLEKSRLLSDRFSAERPKGSFSTLEIQRTEQGDSAMYLCASSSIAGGPVATQYFGPGTRLLVL.

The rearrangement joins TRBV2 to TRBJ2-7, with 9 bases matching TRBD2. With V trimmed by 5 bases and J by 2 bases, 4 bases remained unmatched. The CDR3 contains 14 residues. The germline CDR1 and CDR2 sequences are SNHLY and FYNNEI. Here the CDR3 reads CASSLAGTTYEQYF. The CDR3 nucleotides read TGTGCCAGCAGTCTAGCGGGGACGACCTACGAGCAGTACTTC.

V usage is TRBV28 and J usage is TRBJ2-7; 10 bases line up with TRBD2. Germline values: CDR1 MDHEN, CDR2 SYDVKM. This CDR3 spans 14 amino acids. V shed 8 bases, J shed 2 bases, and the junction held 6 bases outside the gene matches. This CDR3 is CASGLAGGPYEQYF. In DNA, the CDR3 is TGTGCCAGCGGCTTAGCGGGAGGACCCTACGAGCAGTACTTC.

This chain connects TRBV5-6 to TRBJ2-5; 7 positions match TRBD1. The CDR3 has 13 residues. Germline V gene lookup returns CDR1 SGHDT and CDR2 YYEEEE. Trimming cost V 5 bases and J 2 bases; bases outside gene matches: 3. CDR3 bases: TGTGCCAGCAGTGACAGGGTGCAAGAGACCCAGTACTTC. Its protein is CASSDRVQETQYF.

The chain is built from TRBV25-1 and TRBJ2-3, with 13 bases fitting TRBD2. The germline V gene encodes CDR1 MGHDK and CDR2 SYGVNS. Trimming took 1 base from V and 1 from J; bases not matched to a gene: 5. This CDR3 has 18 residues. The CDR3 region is CASSEFRGTSGGTDTQYF. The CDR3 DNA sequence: TGTGCCAGCAGTGAATTTAGGGGGACTAGCGGGGGCACAGATACGCAGTATTTT. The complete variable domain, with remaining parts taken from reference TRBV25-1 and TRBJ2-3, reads EADIYQTPRYLVIGTGKKITLECSQTMGHDKMYWYQQDPGMELHLIHYSYGVNSTEKGDLSSESTVSRIRTEHFPLTLESARPSHTSQYLCASSEFRGTSGGTDTQYFGPGTRLTVL.

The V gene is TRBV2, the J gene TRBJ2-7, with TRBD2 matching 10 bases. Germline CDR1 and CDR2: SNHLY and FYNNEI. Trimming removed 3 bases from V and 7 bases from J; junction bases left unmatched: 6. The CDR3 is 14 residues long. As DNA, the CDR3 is TGTGCCAGCAGTGATCAGCGGGAGGGCCGGGAGCAGTACTTC. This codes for CASSDQREGREQYF.

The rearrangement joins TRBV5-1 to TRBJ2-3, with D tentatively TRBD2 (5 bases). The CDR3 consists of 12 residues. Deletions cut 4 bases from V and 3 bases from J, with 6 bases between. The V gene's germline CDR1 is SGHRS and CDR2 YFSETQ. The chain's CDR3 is CASSTGTDTQYF. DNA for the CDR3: TGCGCCAGCAGCACGGGGACAGATACGCAGTATTTT.

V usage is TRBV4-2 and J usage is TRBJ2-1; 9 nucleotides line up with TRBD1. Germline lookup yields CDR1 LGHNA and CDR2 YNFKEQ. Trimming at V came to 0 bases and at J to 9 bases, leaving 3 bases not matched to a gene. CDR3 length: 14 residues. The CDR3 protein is CASSQEDRGGEQFF. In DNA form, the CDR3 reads TGTGCCAGCAGCCAAGAAGACAGGGGGGGTGAGCAGTTCTTC.

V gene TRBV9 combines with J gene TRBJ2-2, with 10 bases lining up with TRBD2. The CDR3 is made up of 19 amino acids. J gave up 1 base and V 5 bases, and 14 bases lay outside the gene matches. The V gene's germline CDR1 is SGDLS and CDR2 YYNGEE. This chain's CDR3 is CASSRRGVAGGVNTGELFF. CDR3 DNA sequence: TGTGCCAGCAGTCGTAGAGGGGTAGCGGGAGGAGTGAACACCGGGGAGCTGTTTTTT.

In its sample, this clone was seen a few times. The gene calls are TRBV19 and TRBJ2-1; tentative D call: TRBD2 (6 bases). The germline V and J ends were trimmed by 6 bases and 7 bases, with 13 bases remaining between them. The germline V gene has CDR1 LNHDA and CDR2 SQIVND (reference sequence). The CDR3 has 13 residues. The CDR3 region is CASRRSGSNEQFF. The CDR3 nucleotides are TGTGCCAGTAGGCGATCCGGGAGTAATGAGCAGTTCTTC.

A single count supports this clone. CDR3 residues: CASSAQGGGQPQHF. The CDR3 DNA is TGTGCCAGCAGCGCTCAGGGGGGTGGCCAGCCCCAGCATTTT. The chain employs TRBV7-2 and TRBJ1-5; 7 positions match TRBD1. The CDR3 consists of 14 residues. Germline-derived CDR1 and CDR2 are SGHTA and FQGNSA. With V trimmed by 5 bases and J by 7 bases, 8 bases remained unmatched.

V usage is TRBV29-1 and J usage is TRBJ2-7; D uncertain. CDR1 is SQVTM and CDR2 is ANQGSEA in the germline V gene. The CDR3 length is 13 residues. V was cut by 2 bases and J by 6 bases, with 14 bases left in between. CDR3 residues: CSVETTGSGEQYF. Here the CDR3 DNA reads TGCAGCGTTGAAACTACGGGTTCGGGCGAGCAGTACTTC.

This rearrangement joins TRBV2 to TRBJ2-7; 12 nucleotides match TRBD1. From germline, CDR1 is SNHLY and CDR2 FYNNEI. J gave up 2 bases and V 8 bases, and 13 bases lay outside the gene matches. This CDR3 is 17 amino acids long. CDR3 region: CASRGDRGLLPAYEQYF. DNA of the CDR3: TGTGCCAGCCGTGGGGACAGGGGGCTCCTACCTGCCTACGAGCAGTACTTC.

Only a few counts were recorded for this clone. CDR3 region: CASSILTTNEKLFF. In nucleotides, the CDR3 is TGTGCCAGTAGTATTCTTACAACTAATGAAAAACTGTTTTTT. The rearrangement links TRBV19 to TRBJ1-4; D unclear. V lost 3 bases to trimming and J lost 0 bases, with 5 bases between them. This CDR3 spans 14 amino acids. Germline CDR1 is LNHDA and CDR2 is SQIVND (reference sequence).

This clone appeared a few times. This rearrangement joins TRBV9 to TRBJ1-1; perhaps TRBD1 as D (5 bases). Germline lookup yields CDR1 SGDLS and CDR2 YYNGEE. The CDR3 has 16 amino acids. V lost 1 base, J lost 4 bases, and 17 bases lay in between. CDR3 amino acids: CASSVKDQPRVTEAFF. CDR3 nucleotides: TGTGCCAGCAGCGTAAAGGACCAACCCAGGGTCACTGAAGCTTTCTTT.

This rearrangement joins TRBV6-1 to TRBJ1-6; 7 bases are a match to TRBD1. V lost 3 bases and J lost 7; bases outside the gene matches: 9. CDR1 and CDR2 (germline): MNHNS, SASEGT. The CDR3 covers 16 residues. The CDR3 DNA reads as TGTGCCAGCAGTGATAGACGACAGGGCAAGAATTCACCCCTCCACTTT. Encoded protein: CASSDRRQGKNSPLHF.